This T cell receptor beta chain was identified in a study of chemoradiotherapy in HPV16-positive cancers. Whole-study context: Two HPV16-positive patients' cells yielded candidate HPV-specific clones and common motifs. Findings of the study overall: In HPV16-positive patients, HPV-responsive T-cell expansion tracked better recurrence-free survival. During treatment, candidate HPV-specific clones and E7-related motifs expanded in tumor.

Sequenced by immunoSEQ multiplex PCR; TCRdb stores in-frame clones only, minus some. The sample has about 30,000 clones, about nine tenths seen once; the top ten hold around 20%. V was trimmed by 0 bases and J by 4 bases, leaving 12 bases between them. The CDR3 totals 15 residues. Germline CDR1 reads SGHTA; CDR2 reads FQGTGA. Worth noting for this clone: Its antigen is undetermined.

This chain connects TRBV7-3 to TRBJ1-2, with D possibly matching TRBD1 (5 bases). The receptor's source is a human donor with HPV-associated anogenital cancer. Source: blood, taken from a patient who underwent chemoradiotherapy. CDR3 nucleotides: TGTGCCAGCAGCTTAACGGCCTCGGGGGGCTATGGCTACACCTTC. Its protein is CASSLTASGGYGYTF.